This T cell receptor (beta chain) was documented in a study of T cell responses to AZD1222 COVID-19 vaccine. Study context: Researchers grouped second doses given at about 4 or about 12 weeks into one pool.

Clones were sequenced by immunoSEQ multiplex PCR, and TCRdb holds only the in-frame ones, with some missing. The table shows over 90,000 clones, with roughly nine tenths occurring only once. Looked up from germline, CDR1 is LGHDT and CDR2 is YNNKEL (reference sequence). The CDR3 is made up of 13 amino acids. The V end lost 2 bases, the J end lost 8 bases, and 9 bases lay between the germline ends. This clonotype was obtained from an adult in good health. This sequence joins TRBV3-1 (or the pseudogene TRBV3-2) and TRBJ1-4; D is undetermined. The source material was peripheral blood, sampled on day 0 of AZD1222 vaccination. The CDR3 DNA reads as TGTGCCAGCAGCCAAATGGGAGGAGAAAAACTGTTTTTT. The encoded protein is CASSQMGGEKLFF.